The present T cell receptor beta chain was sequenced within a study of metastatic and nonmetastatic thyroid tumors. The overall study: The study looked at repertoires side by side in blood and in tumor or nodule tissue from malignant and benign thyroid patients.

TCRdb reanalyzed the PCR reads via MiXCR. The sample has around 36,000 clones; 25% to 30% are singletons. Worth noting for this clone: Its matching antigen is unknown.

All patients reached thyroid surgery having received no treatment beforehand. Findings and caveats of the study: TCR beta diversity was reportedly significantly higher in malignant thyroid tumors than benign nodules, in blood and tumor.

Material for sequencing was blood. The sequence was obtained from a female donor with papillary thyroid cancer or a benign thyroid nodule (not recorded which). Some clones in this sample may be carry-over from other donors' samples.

The CDR3: CASSYSGLHPQHF. The CDR3 DNA reads as TGTGCCAGCAGTTACTCAGGGCTACATCCACAGCATTTT. V and J are TRBV6-2 or TRBV6-3 and TRBJ1-5; D remains unclear. The V gene lost 0 bases and the J gene lost 13 bases, with 13 bases spanning the gap. The CDR3 is made up of 13 amino acids. The germline CDR1 and CDR2 sequences are MNHEY and SVGEGT.